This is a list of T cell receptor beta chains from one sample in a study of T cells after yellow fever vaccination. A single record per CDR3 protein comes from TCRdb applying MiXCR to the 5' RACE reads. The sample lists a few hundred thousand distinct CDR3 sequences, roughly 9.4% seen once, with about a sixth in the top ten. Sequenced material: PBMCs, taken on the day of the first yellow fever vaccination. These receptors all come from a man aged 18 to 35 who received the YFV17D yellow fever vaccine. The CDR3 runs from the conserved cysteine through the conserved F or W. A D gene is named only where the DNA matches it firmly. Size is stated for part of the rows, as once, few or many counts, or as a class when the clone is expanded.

CDR3: CASIRRTEAFF
DNA: TGTGCCAGTATCCGGAGAACTGAAGCTTTCTTT
size: few
D: NA
J: TRBJ1-1
V: TRBV19

CDR3: CASSYPDPDRNTEAFF
DNA: TGTGCCAGCAGTTACCCCGATCCCGACAGGAACACTGAAGCTTTCTTT
size: many
D: NA
J: TRBJ1-1
V: TRBV12-3/TRBV12-4

CDR3: CASSPQGGEETQYF
DNA: TGTGCCAGCAGTCCACAGGGTGGCGAAGAGACCCAGTACTTC
size: NA
D: NA
J: TRBJ2-5
V: TRBV6-1

CDR3: CSVVRGWTDTQYF
DNA: TGCAGCGTTGTCCGGGGGTGGACAGATACGCAGTATTTT
size: many
D: NA
J: TRBJ2-3
V: TRBV29-1

CDR3: CASSQVRGTNTGELFF
DNA: TGTGCCAGCAGCCAAGTGCGGGGAACGAACACCGGGGAGCTGTTTTTT
size: many
D: NA
J: TRBJ2-2
V: TRBV3-1

CDR3: CATSRVYGRSEQFF
DNA: TGTGCCACCAGCAGAGTATACGGACGGTCGGAGCAGTTCTTC
size: few
D: NA
J: TRBJ2-1
V: TRBV15

CDR3: CASSQGRIRGDEKLFF
DNA: TGCGCCAGCAGCCAAGGTCGCATCAGGGGCGACGAAAAACTGTTTTTT
size: few
D: NA
J: TRBJ1-4
V: TRBV4-1

CDR3: CASSLTGTGLNTGELFF
DNA: TGTGCCAGCAGCTTAACGGGGACAGGGTTAAACACCGGGGAGCTGTTTTTT
size: few
D: TRBD1
J: TRBJ2-2
V: TRBV7-3

CDR3: CASGGTGEQYF
DNA: TGTGCCAGCGGAGGAACGGGTGAGCAGTACTTC
size: few
D: NA
J: TRBJ2-7
V: TRBV6-6

CDR3: CSAGKIGAFF
DNA: TGCAGTGCGGGTAAAATAGGAGCTTTCTTT
size: NA
D: NA
J: TRBJ1-1
V: TRBV20-1

CDR3: CSGRTGVVSYEQYF
DNA: TGCAGTGGTAGGACAGGGGTTGTTTCCTACGAGCAGTACTTC
size: NA
D: TRBD1
J: TRBJ2-7
V: TRBV20-1

CDR3: CASSQQTGKAGNQPQHF
DNA: TGCGCCAGCAGCCAGCAAACAGGGAAAGCGGGCAATCAGCCCCAGCATTTT
size: NA
D: NA
J: TRBJ1-5
V: TRBV4-1

CDR3: CASSLGGGILSYEQYF
DNA: TGTGCCAGCAGCTTAGGCGGCGGCATCCTCTCCTACGAGCAGTACTTC
size: NA
D: NA
J: TRBJ2-7
V: TRBV5-4

CDR3: CASSEQGEETQYF
DNA: TGTGCCAGCAGCGAACAGGGGGAAGAGACCCAGTACTTC
size: NA
D: TRBD1
J: TRBJ2-5
V: TRBV9

CDR3: CASSSTGADGANVLTF
DNA: TGTGCCAGCAGTTCGACAGGGGCGGATGGGGCCAACGTCCTGACTTTC
size: NA
D: TRBD1
J: TRBJ2-6
V: TRBV28

CDR3: CASSPRWGRGALNTQYF
DNA: TGTGCCAGCTCACCGCGCTGGGGACGGGGTGCTTTGAATACGCAGTATTTT
size: few
D: NA
J: TRBJ2-3
V: TRBV18

CDR3: CASNLPPGQGNTGELFF
DNA: TGTGCCAGCAACCTTCCCCCGGGACAGGGGAACACCGGGGAGCTGTTTTTT
size: NA
D: TRBD1
J: TRBJ2-2
V: TRBV7-9

CDR3: CSARDSASRDWETQYF
DNA: TGCAGTGCTAGAGATTCTGCTTCGCGCGATTGGGAGACCCAGTACTTC
size: many
D: NA
J: TRBJ2-5
V: TRBV20-1

CDR3: CASSFFGANVLTF
DNA: TGTGCCAGCAGCTTTTTTGGGGCCAACGTCCTGACTTTC
size: many
D: NA
J: TRBJ2-6
V: TRBV7-2

CDR3: CSARDLGQGRGETQYF
DNA: TGCAGTGCTAGAGATCTGGGACAGGGGAGGGGAGAGACCCAGTACTTC
size: NA
D: TRBD1
J: TRBJ2-5
V: TRBV20-1

CDR3: CASNARVQDEQFF
DNA: TGCGCCAGCAACGCCAGGGTCCAGGATGAGCAGTTCTTC
size: few
D: NA
J: TRBJ2-1
V: TRBV4-1

CDR3: CAISPGQGTETQYF
DNA: TGTGCCATTTCTCCGGGACAGGGGACGGAGACCCAGTACTTC
size: NA
D: TRBD1
J: TRBJ2-5
V: TRBV10-3

CDR3: CASSLGAAGNEKLFF
DNA: TGTGCCAGCAGCTTAGGCGCCGCCGGGAATGAAAAACTGTTTTTT
size: NA
D: NA
J: TRBJ1-4
V: TRBV7-9